Shown below are 31 T cell receptor beta chains from a single sample sequenced in a study of OX40 agonist ivuxolimab in advanced cancers. Profiled with immunoSEQ multiplex PCR; TCRdb holds only in-frame clones, not every one. This sample carries tens of thousands of clones, 75% to 90% of them seen once, and the ten largest clones take 16%. The input for sequencing was CD4+ or CD8+ T cells sorted from blood, taken in a trial of the OX40 agonist ivuxolimab. The receptors were gathered from an adult with an advanced solid tumor such as melanoma, head and neck, liver or kidney cancer.

This chain uses TRBV11-3 with TRBJ2-5, with 11 bases aligning to TRBD2. The end of the DNA is better explained by TRBJ2-7, so the J call may be wrong. The CDR3 contains 15 residues. Per the germline V gene, CDR1 is SGHNT and CDR2 is YENEEA. The chain's CDR3 is CASSPTSGSSHEQYF. CDR3 DNA sequence: TGTGCCAGCAGCCCCACTAGCGGGAGTTCCCACGAGCAGTACTTC.

The rearrangement joins TRBV12-1 to TRBJ2-1; the D segment call TRBD2 is taken from the table without a DNA check. TRBV12-1 is described as a pseudogene. CDR3 length: 14 residues. The CDR3 sequence is CASSTGLGSDEQFF. The DNA of the CDR3 is TGTGCCAGCAGCACGGGACTTGGGTCCGATGAGCAGTTCTTC.

The genes are TRBV9 and TRBJ1-4; a possible D gene is TRBD1 (6 bases). In germline, CDR1 is SGDLS, CDR2 YYNGEE. Deletions cut 0 bases from V and 11 bases from J, with 14 bases between. The CDR3 spans 14 residues. CDR3 sequence reads: CASSVGGARGKLFF. CDR3 bases: TGTGCCAGCAGCGTAGGAGGCGCGAGGGGGAAACTGTTTTTT.

The V and J genes are TRBV2 and TRBJ2-3; TRBD1 agrees at 10 bases. Germline-derived CDR1 and CDR2 are SNHLY and FYNNEI. The CDR3 is 15 amino acids. Germline trimming cut 4 bases from V and 1 base from J; bases unmatched to any gene: 2. CDR3 residues: CASSGDRGRTDTQYF. CDR3 coding DNA: TGTGCCAGCAGTGGGGACAGGGGACGCACAGATACGCAGTATTTT.

This clone was counted only a few times. The chain combines TRBV2 with TRBJ2-7; TRBD2 matches at 7 bases. The ends lost 4 bases at V and 4 bases at J; junction bases unmatched: 7. The germline gives CDR1 SNHLY, CDR2 FYNNEI. The CDR3 contains 14 residues. CDR3 bases: TGTGCCAGCAGTGGGGTAGCGGGCGGATACGAGCAGTACTTC. It encodes CASSGVAGGYEQYF.

This rearrangement joins TRBV10-1 to TRBJ2-3, with 10 bases identical to TRBD2. Germline CDR1 and CDR2: WNHNN and SYGVQD (reference sequence). This CDR3 has 15 residues. V shed 4 bases, J shed 7 bases, and the junction held 8 bases outside the gene matches. CDR3 loop: CASSGGASGRNTQYF. Here the CDR3 DNA reads TGCGCCAGCAGTGGTGGGGCTAGCGGGAGAAATACGCAGTATTTT.

The rearrangement links TRBV18 to TRBJ1-1; no firm D call. The CDR3 loop spans 14 amino acids. Trimming stripped 2 bases from V and 0 bases from J, with 7 bases between. CDR1 KGHSH and CDR2 LQKENI come from the germline V gene. CDR3 nucleotide sequence: TGTGCCAGCTCACCAGCACACTTGAACACTGAAGCTTTCTTT. Encoded protein: CASSPAHLNTEAFF.

V is TRBV6-6 and J is TRBJ2-7; 8 bases are a match to TRBD2. The CDR3 contains 14 residues. Germline V gene data show CDR1 as MNHNY and CDR2 as SVGAGI (reference sequence). Germline trimming cut 6 bases from V and 0 bases from J; bases unmatched to any gene: 4. CDR3 sequence: CASRRLAGSYEQYF. In DNA, the CDR3 is TGTGCCAGCAGGCGCCTAGCGGGCTCCTACGAGCAGTACTTC.

CDR3 in amino acids: CASSQELNRGIGYGYTF. In DNA form, the CDR3 reads TGCGCCAGCAGCCAAGAACTCAACAGGGGAATCGGGTATGGCTACACCTTC. The V call is TRBV4-1, the J call TRBJ1-2, with TRBD1 matching over 7 bases. Germline trimming cut 0 bases from V and 5 bases from J; bases unmatched to any gene: 12. The CDR3 has 17 amino acids. From germline, CDR1 is MGHRA and CDR2 YSYEKL.

This clone has a handful of counts. The chain combines TRBV11-1 with TRBJ1-1; 7 nucleotides line up with TRBD1. The CDR3 runs to 15 residues. The ends lost 6 bases at V and 1 base at J; junction bases unmatched: 8. Germline-derived CDR1 and CDR2 are SGHAT and FQDESV (reference sequence). The CDR3 loop reads CASSRQGLTNTEAFF. The DNA for the CDR3 is TGTGCCAGCAGTAGACAGGGTTTGACGAACACTGAAGCTTTCTTT.

This clone was picked up a small number of times. The chain has TRBV4-1 and TRBJ2-1, with 15 bases matching TRBD2. This CDR3 spans 15 amino acids. J was trimmed by 9 bases and V by 3 bases; bases with no gene match: 3. CDR1 MGHRA and CDR2 YSYEKL come from the germline V gene. CDR3 in amino acids: CASSHGLAGGGEQFF. In nucleotides, the CDR3 is TGCGCCAGCAGCCACGGACTAGCGGGAGGGGGTGAGCAGTTCTTC.

The chain is built from TRBV4-1 and TRBJ2-2; 12 bases fit TRBD2. The V segment lost 8 bases and the J segment 3 bases; nucleotides outside the gene matches: 16. The germline gives CDR1 MGHRA, CDR2 YSYEKL. CDR3 size: 19 residues. The CDR3 here is CASGNPAGLAGTDTGELFF. Here the CDR3 DNA reads TGCGCCAGCGGAAACCCTGCCGGACTAGCGGGGACCGACACCGGGGAGCTGTTTTTT.

Worth noting for this clone: The same CDR3 is also encoded by other DNA sequences in this sample. The rearrangement uses TRBV7-3 and TRBJ2-1; D is ambiguous. This CDR3 is built from 15 residues. Trimming took off 2 bases at V and 0 bases at J, with 8 bases between the two ends. Germline V gene sequence: CDR1 SGHTA, CDR2 FQGTGA. In DNA form, the CDR3 reads TGTGCCAGCAGCTTAGGGTTAGGCTCCTACAATGAGCAGTTCTTC. It encodes CASSLGLGSYNEQFF.

CDR3 sequence (DNA): TGTGCCAGCCGGCCGGAGGTAGGGAGCACAGATACGCAGTATTTT. Translating it yields CASRPEVGSTDTQYF. The chain uses TRBV19 and TRBJ2-3, with a weak D call TRBD2 (5 bases). The CDR3 loop spans 15 amino acids. CDR1 is LNHDA, CDR2 SQIVND, per germline (reference sequence). V gave up 9 bases and J gave up 0 bases, with 16 bases separating them.

The gene calls are TRBV4-1 and TRBJ2-1; the match to TRBD2 covers 8 bases. CDR1 and CDR2 from the germline V gene are MGHRA and YSYEKL. This CDR3 has 16 residues. V lost 3 bases and J lost 5; bases outside the gene matches: 9. CDR3 region: CASSHVSGRAHNEQFF. As DNA, the CDR3 is TGCGCCAGCAGCCACGTTTCCGGGAGGGCCCACAATGAGCAGTTCTTC.

The genes are TRBV28 and TRBJ1-2, with D unclear. In germline, CDR1 is MDHEN, CDR2 SYDVKM. This CDR3 region has 14 residues. V dropped 5 bases and J dropped 7 bases, with 17 bases sitting between them. This chain's CDR3 is CASSPFRSSSGYTF. CDR3 sequence (DNA): TGTGCCAGCAGTCCTTTCCGCAGTTCTAGTGGCTACACCTTC.

This clone was seen a single time. CDR3 DNA: TGTGCCAGCAGCCCGGACAGTAAAGCTTTCTTT. Protein: CASSPDSKAFF. The chain combines TRBV11-1 with TRBJ1-1, with D perhaps TRBD1 (6 bases). The CDR3 is made up of 11 amino acids. In germline, CDR1 is SGHAT, CDR2 FQDESV (reference sequence). The V gene lost 5 bases and the J gene lost 9 bases, with 10 bases spanning the gap.

V is TRBV7-6 and J is TRBJ2-3; D is ambiguous. Germline CDR1 reads SGHVS; CDR2 reads FNYEAQ. The CDR3 spans 12 residues. With 5 bases removed from V and 6 bases from J, the gap between germline ends came to 9 bases. The CDR3 loop is CASSDNEDTQYF. The DNA of the CDR3 is TGTGCCAGCAGCGACAACGAGGATACGCAGTATTTT.

This chain links TRBV5-1 with TRBJ2-5; tentative D call: TRBD2 (6 bases). In germline, CDR1 is SGHRS, CDR2 YFSETQ. This CDR3 comprises 13 residues. V lost 0 bases to trimming and J lost 5 bases, with 8 bases between them. The CDR3 loop is CASSLGLGETQYF. For the CDR3, the DNA is TGCGCCAGCAGCTTGGGACTAGGTGAGACCCAGTACTTC.

This clone was seen once. The J gene is TRBJ2-3, the V gene TRBV5-1; 13 bases map to TRBD2. The junction had 4 bases not matched to a gene; V was cut back by 4 bases and J by 2 bases. The CDR3 has 16 amino acids. In germline, CDR1 is SGHRS, CDR2 YFSETQ. CDR3 sequence reads: CASSPGLAGDTDTQYF. CDR3 in DNA: TGCGCCAGCAGCCCAGGACTAGCGGGAGACACAGATACGCAGTATTTT.

V is TRBV28 and J is TRBJ2-4, with D unclear. V was pared by 2 bases and J by 0 bases, with 5 bases between. The CDR3 is made up of 14 amino acids. Germline-derived CDR1 and CDR2 are MDHEN and SYDVKM. CDR3 coding DNA: TGTGCCAGCAGTTTAAGCCCAGCCAAAAACATTCAGTACTTC. Residues: CASSLSPAKNIQYF.

V is TRBV6-1 and J is TRBJ1-5, with unresolved D. CDR3 length: 11 amino acids. The V end was cut by 3 bases, the J end by 6 bases, with 3 bases between. Germline V lookup: CDR1 MNHNS, CDR2 SASEGT. The CDR3 DNA is TGTGCCAGCAGTGAGGTTCAGCCCCAGCATTTT. Protein: CASSEVQPQHF.

J is TRBJ2-3 and V is TRBV19, with 9 bases fitting TRBD1. V gave up 5 bases and J gave up 4 bases; unmatched junction bases: 4. This CDR3 is 14 amino acids long. Per the germline V gene, CDR1 is LNHDA and CDR2 is SQIVND (reference sequence). In DNA, the CDR3 is TGTGCCAGTAGTCTGGGACAGGGTGCAGATACGCAGTATTTT. It yields the protein CASSLGQGADTQYF.

The rearrangement joins TRBV4-2 to TRBJ2-1; 10 bases agree with TRBD2. V trimming: 1 base; J trimming: 2 bases; junction bases outside the gene matches: 2. Germline V gene sequence: CDR1 LGHNA, CDR2 YNFKEQ. The CDR3 is 16 residues long. CDR3 residues: CASSQASGRAYNEQFF. The CDR3 nucleotides read TGTGCCAGCAGCCAAGCAAGCGGGAGGGCCTACAATGAGCAGTTCTTC.

The genes are TRBV19 and TRBJ2-7; 7 bases are a match to TRBD1. The CDR3 is 15 residues long. The V segment lost 3 bases and the J segment 3 bases; nucleotides outside the gene matches: 8. Germline-derived CDR1 and CDR2 are LNHDA and SQIVND (reference sequence). The CDR3 region is CASSMVAGGYYEQYF. As DNA, the CDR3 is TGTGCCAGTAGTATGGTGGCAGGGGGTTACTACGAGCAGTACTTC.

CDR3 residues: CASSRLAGYTGELFF. The CDR3 DNA is TGTGCCAGCAGCCGACTAGCGGGATATACCGGGGAGCTGTTTTTT. This rearrangement joins TRBV7-3 to TRBJ2-2, with TRBD2 identical over 11 bases. CDR3 length: 15 residues. CDR1 and CDR2 from the germline V gene are SGHTA and FQGTGA. Trimming cost V 5 bases and J 5 bases; bases outside gene matches: 4.

Only one count was recorded for this clone. The chain uses TRBV7-6 and TRBJ2-1; the D gene could be TRBD1 or TRBD2 (5 bases each). V lost 5 bases to trimming and J lost 6 bases, with 14 bases between them. Germline V gives CDR1 SGHVS, CDR2 FNYEAQ. The length of the CDR3 is 14 residues. This CDR3 reads CASSLETGPNEQFF. The DNA of the CDR3 is TGTGCCAGCAGCCTCGAGACGGGGCCCAATGAGCAGTTCTTC.

The V call is TRBV28, the J call TRBJ1-3, with D possibly being TRBD1 (5 bases). Germline loops: CDR1 MDHEN, CDR2 SYDVKM. Trimming cost V 9 bases and J 9 bases, with 9 bases left between them. This CDR3 spans 10 amino acids. In DNA, the CDR3 is TGTGCCAGTGAGGGGACCACCATATATTTT. Translation: CASEGTTIYF.

The chain links TRBV18 to TRBJ1-4; D is perhaps TRBD1 (5 bases). Trimming shortened V by 8 bases and J by 4 bases, and 11 bases separated the two germline ends. CDR1 is KGHSH and CDR2 is LQKENI in the germline V gene. There are 13 residues in the CDR3. Here the CDR3 reads CASAPGLNEKLFF. As DNA, the CDR3 is TGTGCCAGCGCCCCGGGACTTAATGAAAAACTGTTTTTT.

This rearrangement joins TRBV15 to TRBJ2-7; the D gene is possibly TRBD2 (5 bases). Trimming removed 0 bases from V and 2 bases from J, with 8 bases in between. Germline CDR1 and CDR2: LNHNV and YYDKDF (reference sequence). CDR3 size: 14 residues. CDR3 in amino acids: CATSRDYGTYEQYF. CDR3 DNA: TGTGCCACCAGCAGAGACTACGGGACCTACGAGCAGTACTTC. Complete variable domain (other parts from reference TRBV15 and TRBJ2-7): DAMVIQNPRYQVTQFGKPVTLSCSQTLNHNVMYWYQQKSSQAPKLLFHYYDKDFNNEADTPDNFQSRRPNTSFCFLDIRSPGLGDTAMYLCATSRDYGTYEQYFGPGTRLTVT.

This clone was picked up one time. The chain is built from TRBV28 and TRBJ1-2, with TRBD1 as a possible D gene (6 bases). The CDR3 has 15 amino acids. Germline V gene sequence: CDR1 MDHEN, CDR2 SYDVKM. The V gene lost 6 bases and the J gene lost 6 bases, with 20 bases spanning the gap. CDR3 residues: CASRAGTTLGHGYTF. In DNA, the CDR3 is TGTGCCAGCAGGGCCGGGACAACCTTGGGTCATGGCTACACCTTC.